This TCR beta chain was identified during a study of T-cell memory formation after mild COVID-19. TCRdb passed the 5' RACE reads through MiXCR, listing each CDR3 protein once. The sample carries almost 45,000 distinct CDR3 sequences, 6.6% recorded once. The V gene lost 3 bases and the J gene lost 4 bases, with 19 bases spanning the gap. Germline CDR1 MGHRA, CDR2 YSYEKL. The CDR3 spans 17 residues. This clonotype was seen ten or more times. The chain has TRBV4-1 and TRBJ2-1, with D possibly being TRBD2 (6 bases). The TCR sequence derives from an adult who had mild COVID-19 (a few samples of this study predate the infection). Cell type and time point are not known. Sequencing input: PBMCs or a T cell subset sorted from them (not recorded which). CDR3: CASSQQSRGYIYNEQFF. Here the CDR3 DNA reads TGCGCCAGCAGCCAGCAGTCCCGGGGGTACATTTACAATGAGCAGTTCTTC.